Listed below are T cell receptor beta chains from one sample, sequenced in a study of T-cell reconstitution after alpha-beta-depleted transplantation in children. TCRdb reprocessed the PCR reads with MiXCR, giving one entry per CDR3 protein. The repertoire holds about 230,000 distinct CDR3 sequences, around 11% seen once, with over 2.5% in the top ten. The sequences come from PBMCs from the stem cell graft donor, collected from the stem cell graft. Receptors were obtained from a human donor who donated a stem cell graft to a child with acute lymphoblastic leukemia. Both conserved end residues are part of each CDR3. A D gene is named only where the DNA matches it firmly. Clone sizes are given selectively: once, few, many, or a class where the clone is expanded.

CASSSGHRAEKLFF TGTGCCAGCAGTTCGGGCCATCGGGCGGAAAAACTGTTTTTT . TRBJ1-4 TRBV9 many
CASSLESGEQFF TGTGCCAGCAGCTTGGAATCTGGTGAGCAGTTCTTC . TRBJ2-1 TRBV11-3 many
CSAPGGSGTPRDEQFF TGCAGTGCTCCCGGAGGTAGCGGGACTCCCAGGGATGAGCAGTTCTTC TRBD2 TRBJ2-1 TRBV20-1 many
CASSYTGRFNEKLFF TGTGCCAGCAGTTACACCGGACGGTTTAATGAAAAACTGTTTTTT . TRBJ1-4 TRBV6-5 many
CGSSSRPGAGNTEAFF TGTGGCAGCAGCTCCCGGCCGGGGGCCGGGAACACTGAAGCTTTCTTT . TRBJ1-1 TRBV11-2 .
CASTTTAGWSPLHF TGTGCCAGCACCACTACGGCAGGGTGGTCACCCCTCCACTTT . TRBJ1-6 TRBV27 many
CASSYSTGGNYGYTF TGTGCCAGCAGCTACTCCACAGGGGGTAACTATGGCTACACCTTC TRBD1 TRBJ1-2 TRBV6-5 many
CASSLIGGTASYEQYF TGCGCCAGCAGCTTGATTGGGGGGACAGCGTCCTACGAGCAGTACTTC . TRBJ2-7 TRBV5-1 many
CASSPGLAGGLGEQFF TGTGCCAGCAGTCCGGGACTAGCGGGAGGTCTCGGTGAGCAGTTCTTC TRBD2 TRBJ2-1 TRBV12-3/TRBV12-4 many
CASSQERGSNYGYTF TGCGCCAGCAGCCAAGAACGAGGGTCTAACTATGGCTACACCTTC . TRBJ1-2 TRBV4-3 many
CASSYQAVQVSNQPQHF TGTGCCAGCAGTTACCAAGCTGTACAGGTCAGCAATCAGCCCCAGCATTTT . TRBJ1-5 TRBV6-5 many
CASRLGLSDTEAFF TGTGCCAGCAGGTTGGGGTTGTCGGACACTGAAGCTTTCTTT . TRBJ1-1 TRBV5-6 many
CASSHRGNGETQYF TGTGCCAGCTCACACAGGGGGAACGGAGAGACCCAGTACTTC TRBD1 TRBJ2-5 TRBV18 many
CASSYFGGNEQFF TGTGCCAGCAGTTACTTCGGGGGGAATGAGCAGTTCTTC TRBD2 TRBJ2-1 TRBV6-5 many
CASELGGGYFEQFF TGCGCCAGCGAATTGGGAGGGGGCTACTTCGAGCAGTTCTTC . TRBJ2-1 TRBV5-1 many
CASSLEWTMNTEAFF TGTGCCAGCAGCTTGGAGTGGACAATGAACACTGAAGCTTTCTTT . TRBJ1-1 TRBV5-5 many
CASSDRSGRADTQYF TGTGCCAGCAGCGATCGTAGCGGGAGGGCAGATACGCAGTATTTT TRBD2 TRBJ2-3 TRBV7-9 many
CASSFGQLNTEAFF TGTGCCAGCAGTTTTGGGCAGCTGAACACTGAAGCTTTCTTT . TRBJ1-1 TRBV28 many
CASSDGLAEETQYF TGTGCCAGCAGCGACGGACTAGCTGAAGAGACCCAGTACTTC TRBD2 TRBJ2-5 TRBV9 many
CSVTTGLRNEQYF TGCAGCGTCACCACGGGGTTGAGGAACGAGCAGTACTTC . TRBJ2-7 TRBV29-1 many
CASSVLPGPTRTDTQYF TGTGCCAGCAGCGTACTGCCCGGGCCTACTCGCACAGATACGCAGTATTTT . TRBJ2-3 TRBV9 many
CASSESARAGGGTQYF TGTGCCAGCAGTGAATCCGCAAGGGCCGGAGGTGGGACCCAGTACTTC . TRBJ2-5 TRBV2 many
CAISLDGITVSGANVLTF TGTGCCATCAGTTTGGACGGGATCACGGTCTCTGGGGCCAACGTCCTGACTTTC . TRBJ2-6 TRBV10-3 many
CASSSLRDPVGANTEAFF TGTGCCAGCAGCTCCCTCCGGGACCCCGTTGGGGCTAACACTGAAGCTTTCTTT . TRBJ1-1 TRBV7-6 few
CASSHQTGPDTEAFF TGCGCCAGCAGCCACCAAACAGGGCCGGACACTGAAGCTTTCTTT . TRBJ1-1 TRBV4-3 many
CSASLLGDNEQFF TGCAGTGCTAGCCTCCTGGGAGACAATGAGCAGTTCTTC . TRBJ2-1 TRBV20-1 many
CATSREQGIGWIRVEQYF TGTGCCACCTCGCGGGAACAGGGTATTGGTTGGATAAGAGTCGAGCAGTACTTC . TRBJ2-7 TRBV11-2 many
CASSGLAGATVYEQYF TGTGCCAGCAGCGGACTAGCGGGGGCAACGGTCTACGAGCAGTACTTC TRBD2 TRBJ2-7 TRBV9 many
CASSRSGKGFNEQFF TGTGCCAGCAGCCGGAGCGGGAAAGGTTTCAATGAGCAGTTCTTC TRBD2 TRBJ2-1 TRBV9 many
CASSYSLTGGTEAFF TGTGCCAGCAGTTACTCACTGACGGGTGGCACTGAAGCTTTCTTT . TRBJ1-1 TRBV6-5 many
CSVGGRRGDEQFF TGCAGTGTCGGAGGGCGAAGGGGGGATGAGCAGTTCTTC . TRBJ2-1 TRBV20-1 few
CASSYWDRDGSEKLFF TGTGCCAGCAGTTACTGGGACCGGGACGGGAGTGAAAAACTGTTTTTT . TRBJ1-4 TRBV6-5 few
CASSPAAGVRYQPQHF TGTGCCAGCAGCCCCGCGGCAGGGGTACGATATCAGCCCCAGCATTTT . TRBJ1-5 TRBV5-5 .
CASSYLLGRGETQYF TGCGCCAGCAGTTACCTACTGGGGCGCGGGGAGACCCAGTACTTC . TRBJ2-5 TRBV5-1 few
CASSLNPGISYNEQFF TGTGCCAGCAGTTTAAATCCGGGGATCTCCTACAATGAGCAGTTCTTC . TRBJ2-1 TRBV27 few